The present entry profiles one TCR beta chain with its context. The data were taken from a study of blood T cell repertoires in COVID-19. V was pared by 1 base and J by 0 bases, with 5 bases between. Germline V lookup: CDR1 SGHNT, CDR2 YENEEA. The CDR3 contains 14 residues. This table comes from immunoSEQ multiplex PCR, and its TCRdb copy is limited to in-frame clones, with some not included. The sample records 95,000 to 110,000 clones, 89% being singletons. The receptor was isolated from a woman in her sixties or seventies with acute or convalescent COVID-19. The sample taken for sequencing was peripheral blood. The chain combines TRBV11-3 with TRBJ2-3; no clear D gene. CDR3 loop: CASSLGASTDTQYF. The CDR3 coding sequence is TGTGCCAGCAGCTTAGGGGCTAGCACAGATACGCAGTATTTT.